Sequencing of this T cell receptor (beta chain) was carried out in a study of OX40 agonist ivuxolimab in advanced cancers. As for the study in general: The group had a mean age of about 60 years, ranged from 23 to 79, and was just under 85% male. Whole-study results and caveats: Some of the lowest clonal expansion was seen in partial responders at 0.1-3.0 mg/kg. At doses 0.1 to 3.0 mg/kg, CD4+ and CD8+ clones expanded.

Method: immunoSEQ multiplex PCR; TCRdb's copy keeps in-frame clones and lacks some. The sample shows tens of thousands of clones, around 90% of them seen only once. Per germline, CDR1 SGHDN and CDR2 FVKESK. The CDR3 is 19 amino acids. The junction had 14 bases not matched to a gene; V was cut back by 0 bases and J by 4 bases. To note about this clone: Its antigen remains unidentified.

The chain carries TRBV14 and TRBJ2-5; 10 bases agree with TRBD1. The clonotype was recovered from an adult with an advanced solid tumor such as melanoma, head and neck, liver or kidney cancer. The sample here was CD4+ or CD8+ T cells sorted from blood, taken in a trial of the OX40 agonist ivuxolimab. The chain's CDR3 is CASSQESYGTGVFGETQYF. As DNA, the CDR3 is TGTGCCAGCAGCCAAGAATCCTATGGGACAGGGGTATTCGGAGAGACCCAGTACTTC.